This T cell receptor (beta chain) was identified in a study of T cell responses to AZD1222 COVID-19 vaccine. Study-wide results and caveats: Spike-specific TCR breadth and depth grew following two AZD1222 doses. The sample set comprised mostly white British donors with more females, and clonal diversity was possibly underestimated. The study reported that nearly half of spike-specific TCRs target unmutated variant regions.

Notes on this clone: The antigen is undetermined.

Sequencing used immunoSEQ multiplex PCR; TCRdb keeps in-frame clones, though not all of them. Here the sample spans hundreds of thousands of clones, roughly 91% being singletons. Germline V gene sequence: CDR1 WNHNN, CDR2 SYGVQD (reference sequence). This CDR3 contains 14 residues. V shed 7 bases and J shed 5 bases, with 15 bases lying between them. This receptor was taken from an adult in good health. The chain combines TRBV10-1 with TRBJ2-1, with TRBD1 as a possible D gene (6 bases). Source: peripheral blood, taken on day 0 of MenACWY control vaccination. The CDR3 spells CASTEDSIHNEQFF. CDR3 in DNA: TGCGCCAGCACCGAGGACAGCATCCACAATGAGCAGTTCTTC.